Each of the 17 T cell receptor beta chains below was sequenced from the same sample in a study of blood T cell repertoires in COVID-19 (dated by TCRdb to the early 2020s). Library creation used the immunoSEQ multiplex PCR assay. TCRdb carries this immuneACCESS record with in-frame sequences only. Its versions omit some clonotypes, under half of them owing to an unresolved V gene in the studies checked, with the rest unexplained. This sample comprises about 160,000 clones, approximately 84% of them detected only once. Around 7.7% of the sample is held by the ten biggest clonotypes. Sequencing was done on a sample of peripheral blood. These receptors were obtained from a middle-aged man who had recovered from COVID-19.

This chain connects TRBV25-1 to TRBJ1-3, with D tentatively TRBD1 (6 bases). This CDR3 region has 12 residues. Looked up from germline, CDR1 is MGHDK and CDR2 is SYGVNS. V was pared by 4 bases and J by 15 bases, with 16 bases between. CDR3 coding DNA: TGTGCCAGCAGTGGTCAGACAGGACCCAAATATTTT. Translated, it gives CASSGQTGPKYF.

The genes are TRBV4-1 and TRBJ2-3, with D possibly being TRBD2 (5 bases). There are 15 residues in the CDR3. The V end was cut by 5 bases, the J end by 0 bases, with 12 bases between. Germline lookup yields CDR1 MGHRA and CDR2 YSYEKL. CDR3 sequence: CASSDREPSTDTQYF. The CDR3 DNA reads TGCGCCAGCAGCGACCGGGAACCAAGCACAGATACGCAGTATTTT.

CDR3: CASSSDRGLGQPQHF. CDR3 nucleotides: TGTGCCAGCAGCTCCGACAGGGGGCTCGGACAGCCCCAGCATTTT. The chain uses TRBV7-3 and TRBJ1-5; 10 positions match TRBD1. The CDR3 totals 15 residues. Germline V lookup: CDR1 SGHTA, CDR2 FQGTGA. V shed 4 bases and J 7 bases; nucleotides not matched to a gene: 7.

This clone was counted once. The genes are TRBV29-1 and TRBJ1-1; 11 positions match TRBD1. Germline V lookup: CDR1 SQVTM, CDR2 ANQGSEA. Trimming took 3 bases from V and 4 from J; bases not matched to a gene: 7. The CDR3 length is 15 residues. The chain's CDR3 is CSVDLGQGGGTEAFF. The CDR3 DNA is TGCAGCGTTGACTTGGGACAGGGGGGTGGCACTGAAGCTTTCTTT.

This clone appeared once. The gene calls are TRBV7-9 and TRBJ1-1; D is unresolved. Deletions cut 0 bases from V and 3 bases from J, with 8 bases between. Germline CDR1 is SEHNR and CDR2 is FQNEAQ (reference sequence). The CDR3 is 14 residues long. CDR3 residues: CASSLALGDTEAFF. CDR3 DNA sequence: TGTGCCAGCAGCTTAGCGCTCGGGGACACTGAAGCTTTCTTT.

About this clone: Other DNA sequences in the same sample also yield this CDR3. The chain recombines TRBV28 with TRBJ1-3, with no clear D. This CDR3 contains 14 residues. Trimming took 3 bases from V and 0 from J, leaving 6 bases between them. Germline-derived CDR1 and CDR2 are MDHEN and SYDVKM. CDR3 in DNA: TGTGCCAGCAGTTTTGGGAGCTCTGGAAACACCATATATTTT. Residues: CASSFGSSGNTIYF.

This clone has just a few counts. The chain recombines TRBV30 with TRBJ2-1, with D possibly TRBD1 on 5 matching bases. This CDR3 contains 15 residues. V lost 0 bases, J lost 1 base, and 10 bases lay in between. Germline CDR1 GTSNPN, CDR2 SVGIG (reference sequence). The CDR3 DNA sequence: TGTGCCTGGAGTGTTAAGGGGTGGTCCTACAATGAGCAGTTCTTC. It encodes CAWSVKGWSYNEQFF.

The chain combines TRBV6-1 with TRBJ2-5; possible D gene TRBD2, 5 bases. Trimming left V 1 base short and J 4 bases short, with 7 bases between. CDR1 and CDR2 from the germline V gene are MNHNS and SASEGT. The CDR3 has 13 amino acids. CDR3 bases: TGTGCCAGCAGTGAAGGAGGGCTAGAGACCCAGTACTTC. Protein product: CASSEGGLETQYF.

V gene TRBV18 combines with J gene TRBJ2-2, with 7 bases lining up with TRBD1. This CDR3 is 16 amino acids long. The J segment lost 0 bases and the V segment lost 3 bases, leaving 4 bases of the junction unmatched. Germline CDR1 KGHSH, CDR2 LQKENI. DNA of the CDR3: TGTGCCAGCTCACCCCCAGGGGGTCCGAACACCGGGGAGCTGTTTTTT. This sequence encodes CASSPPGGPNTGELFF. The full variable domain, its missing parts supplied by reference TRBV18 and TRBJ2-2, is NAGVMQNPRHLVRRRGQEARLRCSPMKGHSHVYWYRQLPEEGLKFMVYLQKENIIDESGMPKERFSAEFPKEGPSILRIQQVVRGDSAAYFCASSPPGGPNTGELFFGEGSRLTVL.

This clone has a single count. The CDR3 reads CATSDLNSGGEQYF. The CDR3 bases are TGTGCCACCAGTGATTTAAACTCCGGGGGAGAGCAGTACTTC. The chain is built from TRBV24-1 and TRBJ2-7; tentatively, D is TRBD2 (6 bases). V was pared by 1 base and J by 7 bases, with 13 bases between. The CDR3 has 14 residues. Germline CDR1 and CDR2: KGHDR and SFDVKD.

The chain joins TRBV18 to TRBJ2-7; 9 bases are a match to TRBD1. Germline CDR1 KGHSH, CDR2 LQKENI. This CDR3 comprises 15 residues. V dropped 3 bases and J dropped 2; count of bases not matched to a gene: 5. CDR3 bases: TGTGCCAGCTCACCCAACAGGGGGCCTACCTACGAGCAGTACTTC. It is translated as CASSPNRGPTYEQYF.

The J gene is TRBJ2-7, the V gene TRBV7-2, with D tentatively TRBD2 (5 bases). CDR1 is SGHTA and CDR2 is FQGNSA in the germline V gene. The CDR3 runs 13 residues. V was shortened by 5 bases and J by 3 bases, with 11 bases between the two germline ends. The CDR3: CASSTRAGYEQYF. CDR3 nucleotide sequence: TGTGCCAGCAGCACACGGGCGGGCTACGAGCAGTACTTC.

This clone was seen more than once but under ten times. The J gene is TRBJ1-2, the V gene TRBV7-9, with D uncertain. The CDR3 contains 12 residues. Germline values: CDR1 SEHNR, CDR2 FQNEAQ (reference sequence). V was pared by 5 bases and J by 5 bases, with 9 bases between. The CDR3 DNA sequence: TGTGCCAGCAGCCCCCCGACATATGGCTACACCTTC. Protein: CASSPPTYGYTF. Based on the CDR3 plus reference TRBV7-9 and TRBJ1-2, the full variable domain is DTGVSQNPRHKITKRGQNVTFRCDPISEHNRLYWYRQTLGQGPEFLTYFQNEAQLEKSRLLSDRFSAERPKGSFSTLEIQRTEQGDSAMYLCASSPPTYGYTFGSGTRLTVV.

The gene calls are TRBV30 and TRBJ1-5; D might be TRBD1 (5 bases). The CDR3 length is 13 residues. Deletions cut 3 bases from V and 4 bases from J, with 10 bases between. Germline lookup yields CDR1 GTSNPN and CDR2 SVGIG (reference sequence). The CDR3 reads CAWRRGGNQPQHF. The CDR3 DNA is TGTGCCTGGAGAAGGGGCGGAAATCAGCCCCAGCATTTT.

The chain employs TRBV6-1 and TRBJ2-7; D not certain. V lost 1 base to trimming and J lost 4 bases, with 11 bases between them. Germline V gene data show CDR1 as MNHNS and CDR2 as SASEGT. This CDR3 has 14 amino acids. CDR3 coding DNA: TGTGCCAGCAGTGAAGTCGGTATACGATACGAGCAGTACTTC. It yields the protein CASSEVGIRYEQYF.

The chain is built from TRBV9 and TRBJ1-1; a possible D gene is TRBD1 (6 bases). Looked up from germline, CDR1 is SGDLS and CDR2 is YYNGEE. The CDR3 is 14 amino acids. Trimming stripped 6 bases from V and 2 bases from J, with 14 bases between. The CDR3 nucleotides are TGTGCCAGCACCCTTGGACAGACAAACACTGAAGCTTTCTTT. It translates to CASTLGQTNTEAFF.

This chain joins TRBV7-9 and TRBJ2-7, with D possibly matching TRBD1 (5 bases). The CDR3 loop spans 13 amino acids. CDR1 is SEHNR and CDR2 is FQNEAQ in the germline V gene (reference sequence). Trimming took off 0 bases at V and 3 bases at J, with 6 bases between the two ends. CDR3 residues: CASSLADSYEQYF. The CDR3 DNA reads as TGTGCCAGCAGCTTAGCAGACAGCTACGAGCAGTACTTC.